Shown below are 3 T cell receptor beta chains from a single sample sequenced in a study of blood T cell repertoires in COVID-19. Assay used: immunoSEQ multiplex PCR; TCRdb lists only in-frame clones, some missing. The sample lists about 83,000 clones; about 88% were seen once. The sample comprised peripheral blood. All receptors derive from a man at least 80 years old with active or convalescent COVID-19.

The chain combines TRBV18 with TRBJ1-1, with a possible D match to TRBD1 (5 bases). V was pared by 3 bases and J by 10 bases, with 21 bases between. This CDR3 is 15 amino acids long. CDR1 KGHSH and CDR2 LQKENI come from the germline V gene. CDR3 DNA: TGTGCCAGCTCACCTCGGGACGGGTCTAACGGGGGAGCTTTCTTT. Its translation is CASSPRDGSNGGAFF.

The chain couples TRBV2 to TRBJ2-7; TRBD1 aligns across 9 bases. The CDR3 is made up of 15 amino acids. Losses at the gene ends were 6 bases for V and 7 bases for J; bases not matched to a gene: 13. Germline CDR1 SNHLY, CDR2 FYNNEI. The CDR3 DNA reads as TGTGCCAGCAGCCCCGGAACAGGGGGCTTAGGGGAGCAGTACGTC. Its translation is CASSPGTGGLGEQYV.

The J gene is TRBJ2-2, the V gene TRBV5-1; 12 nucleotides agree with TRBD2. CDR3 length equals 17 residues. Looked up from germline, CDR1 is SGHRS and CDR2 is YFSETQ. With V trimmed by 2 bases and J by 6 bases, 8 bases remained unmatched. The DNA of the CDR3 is TGCGCCAGCAGCTTAGATACTAGCGGGAGGAGGTCCGGGGAGCTGTTTTTT. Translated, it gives CASSLDTSGRRSGELFF.